This TCR beta chain was captured by sequencing in a study of blood T cell repertoires in COVID-19. About the study: Acute and convalescent COVID-19 specimens originated in the United States, Italy and Spain. PBMCs, B-cell-depleted T cells, or T cells provided the cDNA or gDNA that made up the material.

V gave up 0 bases and J gave up 6 bases, with 12 bases separating them. This CDR3 has 15 amino acids. Germline values: CDR1 SGHRS, CDR2 YFSETQ. TCRdb's table, derived via immunoSEQ multiplex PCR, lists solely in-frame clones and lacks some. The sample lists roughly 190,000 clones, 75% to 90% occurring once. The sequence derives from a man between 60 and 75 years old with acute or convalescent COVID-19. Sequencing used peripheral blood. The V and J genes are TRBV5-1 and TRBJ1-4, with D maybe TRBD1 (5 bases). DNA of the CDR3: TGCGCCAGCAGCTTGGCCTTCAGGGATGATGAAAAACTGTTTTTT. Encoded protein: CASSLAFRDDEKLFF.